Presented here are 20 T cell receptor beta chains from one specimen sequenced in a study of blood T cell repertoires in COVID-19 (dated by TCRdb to about 2020). The library was generated by the immunoSEQ multiplex PCR assay. The table comes from immuneACCESS by way of TCRdb, which keeps in-frame sequences with V and J called. Part of the clones is missing from these tables; in studies checked, under half for an unresolved V gene and the rest for unknown reasons. The sample table shows roughly 130,000 clones, and about four fifths are seen once. The top ten constitute around 12% of the sample. The sample taken for sequencing was peripheral blood. The receptors stem from a woman in her thirties who had recovered from COVID-19.

The chain is built from TRBV14 and TRBJ1-2; D gene unclear. CDR1 and CDR2 from the germline V gene are SGHDN and FVKESK. This CDR3 comprises 15 residues. Trimming took off 4 bases at V and 3 bases at J, with 15 bases between the two ends. CDR3 sequence: CASSPTATVYYGYTF. The CDR3 DNA sequence: TGTGCCAGCAGCCCCACCGCAACAGTGTACTATGGCTACACCTTC.

The chain links TRBV24-1 to TRBJ2-3; the D is unclear. V lost 3 bases, J lost 0 bases, and 9 bases lay in between. The CDR3 totals 15 residues. CDR1 and CDR2 (germline): KGHDR, SFDVKD. This chain's CDR3 is CATSDRSSSTDTQYF. The CDR3 bases are TGTGCCACCAGTGATCGGAGCAGCAGCACAGATACGCAGTATTTT.

The chain combines TRBV2 with TRBJ2-3; the match to TRBD1 covers 8 bases. Trimming at V came to 5 bases and at J to 2 bases, leaving 6 bases not matched to a gene. CDR1 and CDR2 from the germline V gene are SNHLY and FYNNEI. The CDR3 loop spans 15 amino acids. The DNA for the CDR3 is TGTGCCAGCAGTCAGACAGGGGCCCACACAGATACGCAGTATTTT. Residues: CASSQTGAHTDTQYF.

On this clone: Germline and junction disagree at one end, which may indicate a read error. CDR3 nucleotides: TGTGCCAGCAGCTACTATTCGGGACAGGGGCTCTTC. Translated, it gives CASSYYSGQGLF. The chain couples TRBV11-2 to TRBJ2-1; 10 nucleotides agree with TRBD1. Germline CDR1 SGHAT, CDR2 FQNNGV. This CDR3 has 12 residues.

This clone was observed a single time. The chain joins TRBV2 to TRBJ1-1; D unclear. V lost 6 bases, J lost 4 bases, and 33 bases lay in between. The CDR3 consists of 20 residues. Germline assignment: CDR1 SNHLY and CDR2 FYNNEI. The CDR3 reads CASSYTDTYFAGGKGTEAFF. CDR3 DNA sequence: TGTGCCAGCAGCTATACTGACACTTATTTTGCCGGAGGGAAGGGCACTGAAGCTTTCTTT.

This chain uses TRBV19 with TRBJ1-2; 12 bases align to TRBD1. CDR3 length: 15 amino acids. Germline V gene sequence: CDR1 LNHDA, CDR2 SQIVND (reference sequence). Unmatched junction bases numbered 4, after V lost 3 bases and J lost 5 bases. The DNA of the CDR3 is TGTGCCAGTAGTATGGGGACAGGGGGCAGTTATGGCTACACCTTC. Protein: CASSMGTGGSYGYTF.

The chain's CDR3 is CASSLATGGYTF. For the CDR3, the DNA is TGTGCCAGCAGCCTCGCCACGGGGGGCTACACCTTC. This sequence joins TRBV5-6 and TRBJ1-2; D unclear. Deletions cut 4 bases from V and 8 bases from J, with 12 bases between. CDR3 length: 12 amino acids. Germline V gene lookup returns CDR1 SGHDT and CDR2 YYEEEE.

The chain carries TRBV7-8 and TRBJ2-3; 11 bases fit TRBD2. This CDR3 is 16 amino acids long. CDR1 is SGHVS, CDR2 FQNEAQ, per germline. V lost 5 bases to trimming and J lost 4 bases; unmatched junction nucleotides: 8. The DNA for the CDR3 is TGTGCCAGCAGCCTCAGACTAGCGGGACAGGCAGATACGCAGTATTTT. Translation gives CASSLRLAGQADTQYF.

The rearrangement links TRBV5-8 to TRBJ2-1; 9 bases are shared with TRBD1. V was clipped by 2 bases and J by 2 bases; unmatched bases: 5. CDR3 size: 16 residues. Germline CDR1 and CDR2: SGHTS and YDEGEE. The CDR3 spells CASSFDRDRAYNEQFF. In DNA, the CDR3 is TGTGCCAGCAGCTTCGACCGGGACAGGGCCTACAATGAGCAGTTCTTC.

The V and J genes are TRBV2 and TRBJ1-2; D is uncertain. This CDR3 is built from 14 residues. In germline, CDR1 is SNHLY, CDR2 FYNNEI. V lost 0 bases and J lost 4, with 9 bases in between. CDR3 protein: CASSEASRIYGYTF. As DNA, the CDR3 is TGTGCCAGCAGTGAAGCGTCCAGGATCTATGGCTACACCTTC.

J is TRBJ2-7 and V is TRBV7-3, with D maybe TRBD2 (5 bases). The CDR3 covers 14 residues. Trimming removed 3 bases at V and 0 bases at J, with 9 bases between. CDR1 and CDR2 from the germline V gene are SGHTA and FQGTGA. The CDR3 DNA follows: TGTGCCAGCAGCTTCGGAGGATCCTCCTACGAGCAGTACTTC. It specifies CASSFGGSSYEQYF.

The chain combines TRBV24-1 with TRBJ2-2; TRBD1 matches at 8 bases. V shed 9 bases and J 0 bases; nucleotides not matched to a gene: 5. CDR1 KGHDR and CDR2 SFDVKD come from the germline V gene. This CDR3 is 15 amino acids long. The CDR3 protein is CATSPGGTNTGELFF. The CDR3 DNA follows: TGTGCCACCTCCCCAGGGGGCACGAACACCGGGGAGCTGTTTTTT.

The V call is TRBV5-1, the J call TRBJ2-5, with TRBD2 identical over 9 bases. The germline gives CDR1 SGHRS, CDR2 YFSETQ. With V trimmed by 0 bases and J by 5 bases, 5 bases remained unmatched. The CDR3 has 15 amino acids. DNA for the CDR3: TGCGCCAGCAGCTTGGTGGTAGCGGGAGATGAGACCCAGTACTTC. Its protein product is CASSLVVAGDETQYF.

This rearrangement joins TRBV4-1 to TRBJ2-7, with TRBD1 matching over 11 bases. Per germline, CDR1 MGHRA and CDR2 YSYEKL. J gave up 6 bases and V 0 bases, and 7 bases lay outside the gene matches. The CDR3 runs 16 residues. The CDR3 DNA reads TGCGCCAGCAGCCAAGAGAGCGGACAGGGGGCGTTCGAGCAGTACTTC. Amino acids: CASSQESGQGAFEQYF.

The rearrangement links TRBV2 to TRBJ2-7, with TRBD1 identical over 12 bases. The germline gives CDR1 SNHLY, CDR2 FYNNEI. Losses at the gene ends were 3 bases for V and 7 bases for J; bases not matched to a gene: 16. The CDR3 covers 18 residues. CDR3 sequence reads: CASSDGSERDRGPREQYF. The CDR3 coding sequence is TGTGCCAGCAGTGATGGGAGTGAGAGGGACAGGGGGCCGCGGGAGCAGTACTTC.

This clone showed up many times. The CDR3 DNA follows: TGCGCCAGCAGCCAAGATCCGTCACTAGCGGGCCCGTACAATGAGCAGTTCTTC. It codes for CASSQDPSLAGPYNEQFF. The chain links TRBV4-1 to TRBJ2-1, with TRBD2 matching 9 bases. J lost 4 bases, V lost 0 bases, and 10 bases had no gene match. The germline V gene encodes CDR1 MGHRA and CDR2 YSYEKL. The CDR3 is made up of 18 amino acids.

This sequence joins TRBV19 and TRBJ2-5, with 7 bases fitting TRBD1. This CDR3 has 14 amino acids. After removal of 6 bases from V and 1 base from J, the junction contained 5 bases not matched to a gene. Germline V gives CDR1 LNHDA, CDR2 SQIVND (reference sequence). CDR3: CASSTGQPQETQYF. The CDR3 DNA reads TGTGCCAGTAGCACGGGACAGCCCCAAGAGACCCAGTACTTC.

With regard to this clone: This may stem from a read error, because a much larger clone lies one nucleotide away. Other DNA sequences in the same sample also yield this CDR3. V usage is TRBV18 and J usage is TRBJ1-5; 8 bases match TRBD1. Trimming at V came to 6 bases and at J to 2 bases, leaving 6 bases not matched to a gene. The CDR3 has 15 amino acids. In germline, CDR1 is KGHSH, CDR2 LQKENI. CDR3 DNA: TGTGCCAGCTCTCCTGACAGGGGAGGCAATCAGCCCCAGCATTTT. Translation gives CASSPDRGGNQPQHF.

V usage is TRBV2 and J usage is TRBJ2-3, with TRBD2 matching over 11 bases. V lost 0 bases to trimming and J lost 6 bases; unmatched junction nucleotides: 2. Germline assignment: CDR1 SNHLY and CDR2 FYNNEI. This CDR3 contains 15 residues. The CDR3 loop is CASSEALAGGDTQYF. The CDR3 DNA is TGTGCCAGCAGTGAAGCCCTAGCGGGGGGTGATACGCAGTATTTT.

The chain recombines TRBV5-1 with TRBJ2-5, with D perhaps matching TRBD2 (5 bases). The germline gives CDR1 SGHRS, CDR2 YFSETQ. The CDR3 consists of 14 residues. Between the trimmed V and J ends, which lost 1 base and 5 bases, there was a span of 12 bases. DNA of the CDR3: TGCGCCAGCAGCTTGCCCAGCGGAGGCGAGACCCAGTACTTC. It specifies CASSLPSGGETQYF.